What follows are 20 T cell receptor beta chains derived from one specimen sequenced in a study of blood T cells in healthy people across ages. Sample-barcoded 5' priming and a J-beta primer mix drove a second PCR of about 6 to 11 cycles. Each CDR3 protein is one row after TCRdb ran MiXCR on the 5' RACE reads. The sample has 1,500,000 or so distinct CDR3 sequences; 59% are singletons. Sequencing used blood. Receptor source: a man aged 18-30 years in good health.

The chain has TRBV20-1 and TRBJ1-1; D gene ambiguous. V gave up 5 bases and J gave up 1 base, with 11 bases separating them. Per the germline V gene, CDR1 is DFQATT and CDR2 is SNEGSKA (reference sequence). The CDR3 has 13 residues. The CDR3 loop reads CSARSSQNTEAFF. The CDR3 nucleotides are TGCAGTGCTCGGTCGAGCCAGAACACTGAAGCTTTCTTT.

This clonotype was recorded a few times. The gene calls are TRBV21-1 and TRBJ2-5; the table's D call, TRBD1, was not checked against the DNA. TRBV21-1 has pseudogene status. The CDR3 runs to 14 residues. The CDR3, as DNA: TGTGCCGCCACAGGGGGCGCTGAGTGGGAGACCCAGTACTTC. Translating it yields CAATGGAEWETQYF.

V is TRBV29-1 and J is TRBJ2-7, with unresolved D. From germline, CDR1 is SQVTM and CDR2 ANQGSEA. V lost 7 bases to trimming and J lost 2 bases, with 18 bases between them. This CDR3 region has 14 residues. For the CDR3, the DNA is TGCAGCGCCCGGGTGGGCGCAAGGACCTACGAGCAGTACTTC. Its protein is CSARVGARTYEQYF.

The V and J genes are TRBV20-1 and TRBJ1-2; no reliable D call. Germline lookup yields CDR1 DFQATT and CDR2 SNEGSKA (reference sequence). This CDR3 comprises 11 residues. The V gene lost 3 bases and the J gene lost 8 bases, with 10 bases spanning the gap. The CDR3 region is CSARPVKGYTF. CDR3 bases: TGCAGTGCTAGGCCCGTGAAGGGCTACACCTTC.

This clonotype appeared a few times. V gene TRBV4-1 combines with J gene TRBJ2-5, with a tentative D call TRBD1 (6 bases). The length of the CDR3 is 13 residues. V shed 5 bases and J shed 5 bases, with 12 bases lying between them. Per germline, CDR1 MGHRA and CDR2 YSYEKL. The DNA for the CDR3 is TGCGCCAGCAGCGAACAGGGATGGGAGACCCAGTACTTC. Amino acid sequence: CASSEQGWETQYF.

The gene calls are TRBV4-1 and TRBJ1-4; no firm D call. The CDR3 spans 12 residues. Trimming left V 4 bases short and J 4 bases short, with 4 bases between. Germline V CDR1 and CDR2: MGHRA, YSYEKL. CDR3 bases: TGCGCCAGCAGCCCCGATAATGAAAAACTGTTTTTT. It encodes CASSPDNEKLFF.

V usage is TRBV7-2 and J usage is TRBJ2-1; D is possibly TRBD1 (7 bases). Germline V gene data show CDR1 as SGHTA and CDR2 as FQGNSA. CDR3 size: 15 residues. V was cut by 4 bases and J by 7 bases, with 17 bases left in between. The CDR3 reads CASSSGGQQGNEQFF. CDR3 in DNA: TGTGCCAGCAGCTCCGGGGGACAGCAGGGTAATGAGCAGTTCTTC.

The CDR3 region is CASSYGRQRTHNEQFF. DNA for the CDR3: TGTGCCAGCAGCTACGGGAGACAGAGAACTCACAATGAGCAGTTCTTC. This chain joins TRBV11-1 and TRBJ2-1, with D possibly matching TRBD2 (6 bases). The CDR3 loop spans 16 amino acids. From germline, CDR1 is SGHAT and CDR2 FQDESV (reference sequence). V lost 4 bases and J lost 5, with 18 bases in between.

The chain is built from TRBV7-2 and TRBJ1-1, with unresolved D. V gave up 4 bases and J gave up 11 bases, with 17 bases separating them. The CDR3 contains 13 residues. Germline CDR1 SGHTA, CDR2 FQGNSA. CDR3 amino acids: CASSSFRVNAAFF. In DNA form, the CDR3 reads TGTGCCAGCAGCTCCTTCAGAGTAAACGCTGCTTTCTTT.

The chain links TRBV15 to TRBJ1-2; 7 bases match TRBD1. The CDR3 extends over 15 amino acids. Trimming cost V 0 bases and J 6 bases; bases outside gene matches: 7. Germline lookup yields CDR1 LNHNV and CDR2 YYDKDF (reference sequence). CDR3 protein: CATSRDRAGGDGYTF. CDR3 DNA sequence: TGTGCCACCAGCAGAGATCGGGCAGGGGGAGATGGCTACACCTTC.

The CDR3 nucleotides are TGTGCCAGCAGTTTATGGGGCCGGATGGTGGGGGCTACTTACGAGCAGTACTTC. Protein: CASSLWGRMVGATYEQYF. This chain uses TRBV27 with TRBJ2-7; a possible D gene is TRBD1 (6 bases). This CDR3 contains 18 residues. Germline V gene sequence: CDR1 MNHEY, CDR2 SMNVEV (reference sequence). Trimming removed 1 base from V and 4 bases from J, with 23 bases in between.

The CDR3 DNA reads TGTGCCACCAGTGATTCCACTAGCGGGAGGGCCCGTGAGCAGTTCTTC. This codes for CATSDSTSGRAREQFF. The genes are TRBV24-1 and TRBJ2-1, with 13 positions matching TRBD2. The CDR3 is 16 amino acids. The V segment lost 2 bases and the J segment 9 bases; nucleotides outside the gene matches: 6. Germline-derived CDR1 and CDR2 are KGHDR and SFDVKD.

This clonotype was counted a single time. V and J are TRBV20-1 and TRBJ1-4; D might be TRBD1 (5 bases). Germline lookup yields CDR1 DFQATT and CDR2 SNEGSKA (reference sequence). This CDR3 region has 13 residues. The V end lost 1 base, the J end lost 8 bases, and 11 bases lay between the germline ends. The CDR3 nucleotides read TGCAGTGCTAGAGCCCCCCGGGGGGAAAAACTGTTTTTT. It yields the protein CSARAPRGEKLFF.

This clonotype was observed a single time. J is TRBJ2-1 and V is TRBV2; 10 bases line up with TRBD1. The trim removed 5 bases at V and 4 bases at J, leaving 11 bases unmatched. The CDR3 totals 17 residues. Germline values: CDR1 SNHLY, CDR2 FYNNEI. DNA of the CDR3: TGTGCCAGCAGTAGAAATCGCCCGGGACAGGGGTACAATGAGCAGTTCTTC. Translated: CASSRNRPGQGYNEQFF.

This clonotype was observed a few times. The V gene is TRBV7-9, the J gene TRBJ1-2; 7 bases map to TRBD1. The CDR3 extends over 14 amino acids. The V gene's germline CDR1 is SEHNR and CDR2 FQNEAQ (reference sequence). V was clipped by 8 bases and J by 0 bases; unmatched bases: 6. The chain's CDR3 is CASGGQSSNYGYTF. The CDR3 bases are TGTGCCAGCGGGGGACAGTCGTCTAACTATGGCTACACCTTC.

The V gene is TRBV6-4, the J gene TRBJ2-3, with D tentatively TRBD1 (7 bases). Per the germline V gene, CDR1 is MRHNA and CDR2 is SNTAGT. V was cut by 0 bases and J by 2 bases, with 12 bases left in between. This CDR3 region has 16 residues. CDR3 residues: CASSDSQGGNTDTQYF. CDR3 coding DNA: TGTGCCAGCAGTGACTCCCAGGGGGGCAACACAGATACGCAGTATTTT.

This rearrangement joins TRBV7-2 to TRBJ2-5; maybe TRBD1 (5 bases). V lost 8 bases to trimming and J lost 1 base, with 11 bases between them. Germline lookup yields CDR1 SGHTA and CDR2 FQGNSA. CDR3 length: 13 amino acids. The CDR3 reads CASCDSPQETQYF. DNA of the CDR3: TGTGCCAGCTGCGACAGTCCCCAAGAGACCCAGTACTTC.

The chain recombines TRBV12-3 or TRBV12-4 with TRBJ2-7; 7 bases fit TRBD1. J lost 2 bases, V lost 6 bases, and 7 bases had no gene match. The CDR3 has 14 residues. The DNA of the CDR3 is TGTGCCAGCAGCAAGGGGGACAGAACCTACGAGCAGTACTTC. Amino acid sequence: CASSKGDRTYEQYF.

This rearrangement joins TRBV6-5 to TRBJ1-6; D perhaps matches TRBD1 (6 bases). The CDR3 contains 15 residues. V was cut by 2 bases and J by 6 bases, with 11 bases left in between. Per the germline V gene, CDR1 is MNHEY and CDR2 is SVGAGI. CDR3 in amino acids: CASSYEDRINSPLHF. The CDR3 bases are TGTGCCAGCAGTTACGAGGACAGAATTAATTCACCCCTCCACTTT.

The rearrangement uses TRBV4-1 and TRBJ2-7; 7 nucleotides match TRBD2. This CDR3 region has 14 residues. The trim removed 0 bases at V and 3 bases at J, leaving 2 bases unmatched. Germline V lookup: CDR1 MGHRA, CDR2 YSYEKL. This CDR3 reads CASSQEGGLYEQYF. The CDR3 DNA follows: TGCGCCAGCAGCCAAGAGGGAGGGCTCTACGAGCAGTACTTC.